Presented here are 27 T cell receptor beta chains from one specimen sequenced in a study of blood T cell repertoires in COVID-19 (dated by TCRdb to about 2020). The library was generated by the immunoSEQ multiplex PCR assay. Imported from immuneACCESS, the table was reduced by TCRdb to in-frame sequences with V and J called. These copies leave out some clones; in studies compared against another copy, an unresolved V gene accounts for under half, and the cause of the remainder is not known. The sample yields around 230,000 clones; about 83% were counted once. 2.5% to 3% of the sample comes from the top ten. The sample comprised peripheral blood. These receptors came from a woman in her thirties or forties with active or convalescent COVID-19.

The chain combines TRBV30 with TRBJ2-3; D may be TRBD1 (6 bases). CDR1 GTSNPN and CDR2 SVGIG come from the germline V gene (reference sequence). The CDR3 spans 14 residues. The V gene lost 5 bases and the J gene lost 0 bases, with 12 bases spanning the gap. The CDR3 sequence: CAWDRPASTDTQYF. The CDR3, as DNA: TGTGCCTGGGACAGGCCTGCTAGCACAGATACGCAGTATTTT.

In its sample, this clone was seen once. The same CDR3 also results from other DNA sequences found in this sample. The J gene is TRBJ1-2, the V gene TRBV30, with D unresolved. The CDR3 has 13 amino acids. Germline V CDR1 and CDR2: GTSNPN, SVGIG (reference sequence). V lost 0 bases to trimming and J lost 3 bases, with 8 bases between them. CDR3 sequence reads: CAWSVRGYYGYTF. CDR3 nucleotide sequence: TGTGCCTGGAGTGTACGAGGGTACTATGGCTACACCTTC.

The sample holds a few counts of this clone. This chain uses TRBV5-8 with TRBJ2-5, with no clear D. Germline V gives CDR1 SGHTS, CDR2 YDEGEE. The CDR3 extends over 16 amino acids. Trimming shortened V by 0 bases and J by 0 bases, and 12 bases separated the two germline ends. The CDR3 here is CASSLALLHDQETQYF. The CDR3 bases are TGTGCCAGCAGCTTGGCCTTGTTACATGACCAAGAGACCCAGTACTTC.

This clone was observed a single time. The chain combines TRBV6-1 with TRBJ1-2, with 12 bases that match TRBD1. The CDR3 sequence is 15 residues long. Trimming at V came to 3 bases and at J to 8 bases, leaving 7 bases not matched to a gene. Germline V gene data show CDR1 as MNHNS and CDR2 as SASEGT. The CDR3 reads CASSDPGTGGRGYTF. CDR3 DNA: TGTGCCAGCAGTGACCCCGGGACAGGGGGCCGGGGCTACACCTTC.

J is TRBJ2-5 and V is TRBV9; D may be TRBD2 (5 bases). With 4 bases removed from V and 1 base from J, the gap between germline ends came to 20 bases. The CDR3 runs to 17 residues. Germline CDR1 is SGDLS and CDR2 is YYNGEE. The CDR3 is CASSNMRATEGQETQYF. The CDR3 bases are TGTGCCAGCAGCAACATGAGGGCAACCGAAGGCCAAGAGACCCAGTACTTC.

V gene TRBV19 combines with J gene TRBJ2-2; D possibly corresponds to TRBD1 (5 bases). V lost 6 bases, J lost 6 bases, and 14 bases lay in between. CDR3 length equals 14 residues. Germline V CDR1 and CDR2: LNHDA, SQIVND (reference sequence). This chain's CDR3 is CASSATASPGELFF. The DNA of the CDR3 is TGTGCCAGTAGCGCGACAGCTTCTCCCGGGGAGCTGTTTTTT. Looking up the rest from reference TRBV19 and TRBJ2-2 gives the full variable domain: DGGITQSPKYLFRKEGQNVTLSCEQNLNHDAMYWYRQDPGQGLRLIYYSQIVNDFQKGDIAEGYSVSREKKESFPLTVTSAQKNPTAFYLCASSATASPGELFFGEGSRLTVL.

The chain uses TRBV11-2 and TRBJ2-1, with 7 positions matching TRBD2. Germline V gives CDR1 SGHAT, CDR2 FQNNGV. V dropped 5 bases and J dropped 8; count of bases not matched to a gene: 21. CDR3 length: 18 residues. This CDR3 reads CASSPPGPTVGGNHEQFF. The DNA for the CDR3 is TGTGCCAGCAGCCCCCCGGGCCCCACGGTCGGGGGGAACCATGAGCAGTTCTTC.

The V gene is TRBV5-1, the J gene TRBJ2-1, with D possibly matching TRBD2 (5 bases). The CDR3 has 13 residues. V lost 2 bases and J lost 6, with 9 bases in between. Germline-derived CDR1 and CDR2 are SGHRS and YFSETQ. The CDR3 region has the DNA TGCGCCAGCAGCTTAACTAGTAGCAATGAGCAGTTCTTC. Its protein product is CASSLTSSNEQFF.

The chain combines TRBV24-1 with TRBJ1-5; D gene unclear. The CDR3 loop spans 14 amino acids. The V gene lost 7 bases and the J gene lost 3 bases, with 12 bases spanning the gap. Per the germline V gene, CDR1 is KGHDR and CDR2 is SFDVKD. The CDR3 here is CATSSRGFNQPQHF. The CDR3 DNA reads as TGTGCCACCAGCTCGAGAGGTTTCAATCAGCCCCAGCATTTT.

The chain couples TRBV24-1 to TRBJ2-1; 10 bases are shared with TRBD1. Germline-derived CDR1 and CDR2 are KGHDR and SFDVKD. Losses at the gene ends were 4 bases for V and 9 bases for J; bases not matched to a gene: 8. The CDR3 has 15 amino acids. CDR3 region: CATSDPQDRGIEQFF. The CDR3 coding sequence is TGTGCCACCAGTGACCCTCAGGACAGGGGGATTGAGCAGTTCTTC.

Written as DNA, the CDR3 is TGTGCCAGCAACCTACAGGGTACCTATGGCTACACCTTC. It translates to CASNLQGTYGYTF. The chain employs TRBV2 and TRBJ1-2; D is perhaps TRBD1 (6 bases). The CDR3 covers 13 residues. Trimming shortened V by 7 bases and J by 4 bases, and 13 bases separated the two germline ends. Germline V CDR1 and CDR2: SNHLY, FYNNEI.

A word on this clone: Other DNA sequences within the sample encode an identical CDR3. This chain connects TRBV5-1 to TRBJ2-5; TRBD1 matches at 10 bases. Trimming took 4 bases from V and 1 from J; bases not matched to a gene: 1. Germline V gives CDR1 SGHRS, CDR2 YFSETQ. This CDR3 contains 14 residues. The CDR3 protein is CASSGQGGQETQYF. DNA of the CDR3: TGCGCCAGCAGCGGACAGGGGGGCCAAGAGACCCAGTACTTC.

The chain joins TRBV5-1 to TRBJ1-1; D perhaps matches TRBD1 (5 bases). This CDR3 is built from 15 residues. Germline V gives CDR1 SGHRS, CDR2 YFSETQ. The germline V and J ends were trimmed by 2 bases and 3 bases, with 14 bases remaining between them. CDR3 sequence: CASSFGGPMDTEAFF. The CDR3 DNA follows: TGCGCCAGCAGCTTCGGGGGTCCTATGGACACTGAAGCTTTCTTT. The full variable domain, rest sourced from reference TRBV5-1 and TRBJ1-1, is KAGVTQTPRYLIKTRGQQVTLSCSPISGHRSVSWYQQTPGQGLQFLFEYFSETQRNKGNFPGRFSGRQFSNSRSEMNVSTLELGDSALYLCASSFGGPMDTEAFFGQGTRLTVV.

The chain uses TRBV5-1 and TRBJ2-7; 8 positions match TRBD2. Germline-derived CDR1 and CDR2 are SGHRS and YFSETQ. This CDR3 has 16 amino acids. J lost 7 bases, V lost 4 bases, and 16 bases had no gene match. This chain's CDR3 is CASSPVSGTRTLEQYF. The CDR3 DNA sequence: TGCGCCAGCAGCCCCGTTAGCGGGACCCGTACTTTGGAGCAGTACTTC.

This sequence joins TRBV2 and TRBJ1-1, with TRBD1 identical over 8 bases. The CDR3 consists of 15 residues. V gave up 3 bases and J gave up 4 bases; unmatched junction bases: 7. From germline, CDR1 is SNHLY and CDR2 FYNNEI. The CDR3 sequence is CASSELSGGGTEAFF. In DNA, the CDR3 is TGTGCCAGCAGTGAGTTGTCAGGGGGCGGCACTGAAGCTTTCTTT.

This clone was seen a few times. This chain connects TRBV7-9 to TRBJ2-1; 11 bases line up with TRBD1. This CDR3 contains 15 residues. Trimming at V came to 6 bases and at J to 4 bases, leaving 5 bases not matched to a gene. The germline V gene encodes CDR1 SEHNR and CDR2 FQNEAQ (reference sequence). For the CDR3, the DNA is TGTGCCAGCAGTAGAGGGACAGGGGGTTACAATGAGCAGTTCTTC. This codes for CASSRGTGGYNEQFF. Filled out from reference TRBV7-9 and TRBJ2-1, the complete variable domain reads DTGVSQNPRHKITKRGQNVTFRCDPISEHNRLYWYRQTLGQGPEFLTYFQNEAQLEKSRLLSDRFSAERPKGSFSTLEIQRTEQGDSAMYLCASSRGTGGYNEQFFGPGTRLTVL.

The chain employs TRBV15 and TRBJ2-3; the D gene is possibly TRBD1 (5 bases). In germline, CDR1 is LNHNV, CDR2 YYDKDF (reference sequence). The CDR3 sequence is 16 residues long. Trimming pared 5 bases from V and 0 bases from J, leaving 15 bases between. The CDR3 sequence is CATSRRQRTSTDTQYF. The DNA of the CDR3 is TGTGCCACCAGCCGCCGACAGAGAACTAGCACAGATACGCAGTATTTT. Supplemented by reference TRBV15 and TRBJ2-3, the full variable domain reads DAMVIQNPRYQVTQFGKPVTLSCSQTLNHNVMYWYQQKSSQAPKLLFHYYDKDFNNEADTPDNFQSRRPNTSFCFLDIRSPGLGDTAMYLCATSRRQRTSTDTQYFGPGTRLTVL.

The genes are TRBV5-6 and TRBJ1-1; 10 bases align to TRBD1. Trimming removed 4 bases from V and 7 bases from J; junction bases left unmatched: 7. CDR3 length: 14 residues. In germline, CDR1 is SGHDT, CDR2 YYEEEE. CDR3 amino acids: CASSPDRGRDEAFF. In DNA, the CDR3 is TGTGCCAGCAGCCCTGACAGGGGGCGCGATGAAGCTTTCTTT.

V and J are TRBV30 and TRBJ2-1; the D gene is possibly TRBD1 (6 bases). This CDR3 comprises 13 residues. The V gene's germline CDR1 is GTSNPN and CDR2 SVGIG (reference sequence). The V and J ends lost 4 bases and 2 bases respectively, with 9 bases between them. CDR3 loop: CAWTQGPYNEQFF. CDR3 nucleotide sequence: TGTGCCTGGACTCAGGGGCCCTACAATGAGCAGTTCTTC.

The chain uses TRBV11-1 and TRBJ1-1; perhaps TRBD1 as D (6 bases). The length of the CDR3 is 13 residues. Germline assignment: CDR1 SGHAT and CDR2 FQDESV (reference sequence). The germline V and J ends were trimmed by 5 bases and 4 bases, with 11 bases remaining between them. The CDR3 spells CASSSGTTTEAFF. CDR3 bases: TGTGCCAGCAGCAGCGGGACAACCACTGAAGCTTTCTTT.

This rearrangement joins TRBV28 to TRBJ2-2; no clear D gene. V was clipped by 3 bases and J by 0 bases, with 11 bases between them. Germline V lookup: CDR1 MDHEN, CDR2 SYDVKM. This CDR3 has 16 amino acids. The CDR3 sequence is CASSLLDTTNTGELFF. The CDR3 region has the DNA TGTGCCAGCAGTTTGTTGGATACTACGAACACCGGGGAGCTGTTTTTT.

This clone occurred a few times. The rearrangement uses TRBV2 and TRBJ1-5; D unclear. This CDR3 contains 15 residues. Trimming removed 7 bases from V and 0 bases from J, with 13 bases in between. CDR1 and CDR2 from the germline V gene are SNHLY and FYNNEI. CDR3 in amino acids: CASTQADYSNQPQHF. In nucleotides, the CDR3 is TGTGCCAGCACCCAAGCGGACTATAGCAATCAGCCCCAGCATTTT.

The J gene is TRBJ2-7, the V gene TRBV6-4; the match to TRBD1 covers 9 bases. After removal of 6 bases from V and 5 bases from J, the junction contained 8 bases not matched to a gene. Per germline, CDR1 MRHNA and CDR2 SNTAGT. This CDR3 contains 14 residues. The CDR3 region has the DNA TGTGCCAGCAGCCCGGGACAGGGTTCCCACGAGCAGTACTTC. Its protein product is CASSPGQGSHEQYF.

This chain uses TRBV9 with TRBJ2-1; TRBD2 might be the D (7 bases). The germline gives CDR1 SGDLS, CDR2 YYNGEE. CDR3 length equals 16 residues. Trimming took off 0 bases at V and 5 bases at J, with 15 bases between the two ends. Here the CDR3 DNA reads TGTGCCAGCAGCGTAGAAGTTGGGGGGGCCCACAATGAGCAGTTCTTC. Its protein product is CASSVEVGGAHNEQFF.

The V and J genes are TRBV6-2 or TRBV6-3 and TRBJ1-6; TRBD1 aligns across 11 bases. The junction had 6 bases not matched to a gene; V was cut back by 5 bases and J by 9 bases. This CDR3 comprises 15 residues. From germline, CDR1 is MNHEY and CDR2 SVGEGT. DNA for the CDR3: TGTGCCAGCAGTCCCCGGACAGGGGGCAGTTCACCCCTCCACTTT. This codes for CASSPRTGGSSPLHF.

This rearrangement joins TRBV2 to TRBJ2-5, with D possibly being TRBD1 (6 bases). The CDR3 has 14 residues. CDR1 SNHLY and CDR2 FYNNEI come from the germline V gene. The germline V and J ends were trimmed by 8 bases and 0 bases, with 13 bases remaining between them. CDR3 in amino acids: CASGTNRDQETQYF. In DNA, the CDR3 is TGTGCCAGCGGAACCAACAGGGACCAAGAGACCCAGTACTTC.

The rearrangement uses TRBV9 and TRBJ1-2; possibly TRBD1 for D (6 bases). Germline V gene data show CDR1 as SGDLS and CDR2 as YYNGEE. The CDR3 has 14 residues. Trimming pared 0 bases from V and 5 bases from J, leaving 11 bases between. Written as DNA, the CDR3 is TGTGCCAGCAGCGTAGAACCGACAGGATATGGCTACACCTTC. Protein sequence: CASSVEPTGYGYTF.